These 26 T cell receptor beta chains were all obtained from the same sample, sequenced in a study of tissue T cells after allogeneic stem cell transplantation (dated by TCRdb to 2022 to 2024). Libraries were made using the immunoSEQ multiplex PCR assay. TCRdb stores this immuneACCESS table with in-frame sequences only. Part of the clones is absent; in the studies checked, under half of the shortfall reflects unresolved V genes, and no reason is known for the rest. The sample records 950 to 1,100 clones, 50% of which are singletons. The ten largest clonotypes hold roughly 43% of the sample. The sample's time point label, in plain terms: mouse harvest day 14 after allogeneic transplant. Mouse grafts consisting of 10^7 T-cell-depleted bone marrow cells combined with 10^6 splenic CD5+ T cells were administered by tail vein injection. Sequencing was done on a sample of spleen. The receptors here all came from a female BALB/c mouse given C57BL/6 T cells with graft-versus-host disease after an allogeneic hematopoietic cell transplant.

As for this clone: All gene names here are mouse names. The missing CDR3 end, 1 residue past where the read stops, is filled in from the germline J gene. This chain connects TRBV3 to TRBJ2-7, with D perhaps assigned TRBD1 or TRBD2 (5 bases each). From germline, CDR1 is SNHLY and CDR2 FYNGKV (reference sequence). V shed 3 bases and J shed 0 bases, with 6 bases lying between them. This CDR3 is 13 amino acids long. This CDR3 reads CASSLGVSYEQYF. CDR3 DNA, as far as it was read: TGTGCCAGCAGCTTGGGGGTCTCCTATGAACAGTAC.

This clone was seen once. The gene names here belong to mouse. The CDR3 is cut off 1 residue early in the read; its end comes from the germline J gene. V gene TRBV13-3 combines with J gene TRBJ1-2; 8 bases are a match to TRBD1. CDR3 length equals 15 residues. The V gene end was trimmed by 0 bases and the J gene end by 4 bases; junction bases not matched to a gene: 5. The germline V gene encodes CDR1 NNHDY and CDR2 SYVADS. The CDR3 sequence: CASSDVAGGSSDYTF. The covered CDR3 bases are TGTGCCAGCAGTGATGTGGCAGGGGGCAGCTCCGACTACACC.

About this clone: Gene and germline names: mouse. From the germline J gene comes the end of the CDR3, since the read stops 1 residue before it. The V and J genes are TRBV12-1 and TRBJ2-1; D is possibly TRBD1 (5 bases). Germline V gene sequence: CDR1 SGHSN, CDR2 HYEKVE. V shed 0 bases and J shed 4 bases, with 6 bases lying between them. The CDR3 runs 13 residues. CDR3 sequence reads: CASSLDSYAEQFF. CDR3 DNA, as far as it was read: TGTGCCAGCTCTCTCGACAGTTATGCTGAGCAGTTC. The variable domain in full, completed from reference TRBV12-1 and TRBJ2-1, reads DSGVVQSPRHIIKEKGGRSVLTCIPISGHSNVVWYQQTLGKELKFLIQHYEKVERDKGFLPSRFSVQQFDDYHSEMNMSALELEDSAMYFCASSLDSYAEQFFGPGTRLTVL.

For this clone: A junction boundary mismatches the germline segment, possibly from a read error. These gene names are mouse names. The read ends 1 residue shy of where the CDR3 ends; the end is completed using the germline J gene. This chain links TRBV1 with TRBJ2-7; D may be TRBD1 (5 bases). In germline, CDR1 is NSQYPW, CDR2 LRSPGD (reference sequence). The CDR3 runs to 13 residues. The CDR3 sequence is CTRSAADTYEQYF. CDR3 DNA, as far as it was read: TGCACCCGCAGTGCAGCGGACACCTATGAACAGTAC.

This clone rates as large. Gene names and germline refer to mouse. From the germline J gene comes the end of the CDR3, since the read stops 1 residue before it. This chain links TRBV1 with TRBJ2-2; D may be TRBD2 (6 bases). Germline V gene data show CDR1 as NSQYPW and CDR2 as LRSPGD (reference sequence). This CDR3 spans 13 amino acids. Trimming left V 3 bases short and J 5 bases short, with 7 bases between. The CDR3 spells CTCSAGGTGQLYF. The covered CDR3 bases are TGCACCTGCAGTGCGGGGGGAACCGGGCAGCTCTAC.

In the case of this clone: The gene names given are mouse names. The read ends 1 residue shy of where the CDR3 ends; the end is completed using the germline J gene. Other DNA sequences in the same sample also yield this CDR3. This chain links TRBV13-3 with TRBJ2-7; 8 bases agree with TRBD2. Per the germline V gene, CDR1 is NNHDY and CDR2 is SYVADS. The CDR3 runs to 14 residues. J was trimmed by 0 bases and V by 10 bases; bases with no gene match: 9. CDR3 in amino acids: CARGGGGTSYEQYF. CDR3 DNA, as far as it was read: TGTGCCCGCGGTGGGGGGGGCACCTCCTATGAACAGTAC.

For this clone: This likely came from a read error, as a far larger clone is one base away. Gene names and germline match the mouse. Read data end 1 residue before the CDR3 end; the end is taken from the germline J gene. The chain links TRBV12-1 to TRBJ2-1; 8 bases line up with TRBD1. The CDR3 totals 15 residues. V trimming: 4 bases; J trimming: 5 bases; junction bases outside the gene matches: 9. In germline, CDR1 is SGHSN, CDR2 HYEKVE. The DNA read from the CDR3 is TGTGCCAGCTCCCCTACAGGGGGGTTTCATGCTGAGCAGTTC. Protein sequence: CASSPTGGFHAEQF. The whole CDR3 protein is CASSPTGGFHAEQFF.

Only one count was recorded for this clone. Germline and genes: mouse. The CDR3 end is not reached by the read, which stops 1 residue before it; the germline J gene fills it in. Within the sample, other DNA sequences also encode this same CDR3. The rearrangement uses TRBV14 and TRBJ2-3; a weak D match, TRBD2 (7 bases). Germline V gene sequence: CDR1 SGHDT, CDR2 FRDEAV. The CDR3 is 14 residues long. Trimming removed 2 bases from V and 2 bases from J, with 9 bases in between. The CDR3 here is CASSFGGPAETLYF. CDR3 DNA (partial): TGTGCCAGCAGTTTTGGGGGGCCTGCAGAAACGCTGTAT.

About this clone itself: The gene names here belong to mouse. The missing CDR3 end, 1 residue past where the read stops, is filled in from the germline J gene. The V call is TRBV19, the J call TRBJ2-1, with 9 bases fitting TRBD1. This CDR3 comprises 15 residues. V shed 1 base and J 5 bases; nucleotides not matched to a gene: 4. Germline-derived CDR1 and CDR2 are FNHDT and SITEND (reference sequence). CDR3 protein: CASSISRDRDAEQFF. The sequenced part of the CDR3 DNA is TGTGCCAGCAGTATAAGCCGGGACAGGGATGCTGAGCAGTTC.

In this sample, this clone is hyperexpanded. The gene names given are mouse names. The CDR3 is cut off 1 residue early in the read; its end comes from the germline J gene. This sample also contains other DNA sequences that code for the same CDR3. The chain is built from TRBV19 and TRBJ2-7; D ambiguous. The germline V gene has CDR1 FNHDT and CDR2 SITEND (reference sequence). The CDR3 runs to 12 residues. Deletions cut 0 bases from V and 4 bases from J, with 5 bases between. The covered CDR3 bases are TGTGCCAGCAGTATAGGCAATTATGAACAGTAC. As protein: CASSIGNYEQY. The entire CDR3 reads CASSIGNYEQYF.

About this clone itself: This sequence is one base from a far larger clone and is likely a read error. Any gene name here is a mouse gene name. Coverage ceases 1 residue before the CDR3 finishes, and the germline J gene fills in the end. Other DNA sequences within the sample encode an identical CDR3. The V call is TRBV19, the J call TRBJ2-7; D gene uncertain. The CDR3 length is 12 residues. The germline V gene encodes CDR1 FNHDT and CDR2 SITEND (reference sequence). The sequenced CDR3 bases are TGTGCCAGCAGCATAGGCAATTATGAACAGTAC. Amino acid sequence: CASSIGNYEQY. The entire CDR3 reads CASSIGNYEQYF. Together with reference TRBV19 and TRBJ2-7, the CDR3 gives the full variable domain: GGIITQTPKFLIGQEGQKLTLKCQQNFNHDTMYWYRQDSGKGLRLIYYSITENDLQKGDLSEGYDASREKKSSFSLTVTSAQKNEMAVFLCASSIGNYEQYFGPGTRLTVL.

On this clone itself: Gene names are the mouse ones. The CDR3 is cut off 1 residue early in the read; its end comes from the germline J gene. The chain employs TRBV1 and TRBJ1-1; D ambiguous. V gave up 2 bases and J gave up 0 bases, with 7 bases separating them. Germline V gives CDR1 NSQYPW, CDR2 LRSPGD (reference sequence). The CDR3 totals 14 residues. CDR3 bases read: TGCACCTGCAGTGCAAGGCAGACAAACACAGAAGTCTTC. Its translation is CTCSARQTNTEVF. From start to end, the CDR3 is CTCSARQTNTEVFF.

A word on this clone: Genes and germline come from the mouse. The missing CDR3 end, 1 residue past where the read stops, is filled in from the germline J gene. The chain employs TRBV3 and TRBJ1-1, with 7 nucleotides matching TRBD1. The CDR3 is 13 amino acids. Trimming took 7 bases from V and 1 from J; bases not matched to a gene: 3. Per the germline V gene, CDR1 is SNHLY and CDR2 is FYNGKV (reference sequence). The part of the CDR3 DNA that was read is TGTGCCAGCACCGGGACAGAAAACACAGAAGTCTTC. Protein product: CASTGTENTEVF. The CDR3 as a whole reads CASTGTENTEVFF. Drawing the rest from reference TRBV3 and TRBJ1-1, the complete variable domain is GPKVLQIPSHQIIDMGQMVTLNCDPVSNHLYFYWYKQILGQQMEFLVNFYNGKVMEKSKLFKDQFSVERPDGSYFTLKIQPTALEDSAVYFCASTGTENTEVFFGKGTRLTVV.

Worth noting for this clone: The listed genes are named as in mouse. The CDR3 extends 1 residue past the end of the read, so its final part is completed from the germline J gene. This chain uses TRBV12-2 with TRBJ2-5; 9 bases agree with TRBD2. The CDR3 is 15 amino acids. Germline-derived CDR1 and CDR2 are SGHLS and HYDKME. The V gene end was trimmed by 2 bases and the J gene end by 2 bases; junction bases not matched to a gene: 4. Partial CDR3 DNA: TGTGCCAGCTCTCATGGGGGGGCGTGCCAAGACACCCAGTAC. Protein product: CASSHGGACQDTQY. The CDR3, in full, reads CASSHGGACQDTQYF.

A word on this clone: Gene names are the mouse ones. The missing CDR3 end, 1 residue past where the read stops, is filled in from the germline J gene. The chain is built from TRBV26 and TRBJ2-5, with 8 positions matching TRBD1. Germline V gene data show CDR1 as KGHPV and CDR2 as FQNQEV (reference sequence). V lost 2 bases and J lost 5; bases outside the gene matches: 0. This CDR3 has 13 amino acids. The covered CDR3 bases are TGTGCCAGCAGTCTGGGACAGGGAGACACCCAGTAC. Translation: CASSLGQGDTQY. The CDR3 as a whole reads CASSLGQGDTQYF.

On this clone itself: Gene names are mouse gene names. The CDR3 end falls 1 residue outside the read, so it is completed with the germline J gene. The chain recombines TRBV19 with TRBJ1-4; D is undetermined. CDR3 size: 14 residues. Germline CDR1 reads FNHDT; CDR2 reads SITEND (reference sequence). Trimming removed 0 bases at V and 0 bases at J, with 3 bases between. The DNA read from the CDR3 is TGTGCCAGCAGTATAGGCCTTTCCAACGAAAGATTATTT. Amino acid sequence: CASSIGLSNERLF. The whole CDR3 is CASSIGLSNERLFF.

By its share, this clone is medium-sized. Gene labels here are mouse ones. The CDR3 end is not reached by the read, which stops 1 residue before it; the germline J gene fills it in. The V call is TRBV15, the J call TRBJ2-7; 12 nucleotides agree with TRBD2. Germline loops: CDR1 SGHND, CDR2 FRSKSL. This CDR3 contains 14 residues. V was clipped by 5 bases and J by 7 bases; unmatched bases: 6. The chain's CDR3 is CASSDGLGGREQYF. CDR3 DNA (partial): TGTGCCAGCAGTGACGGACTGGGGGGGAGGGAACAGTAC.

The sample holds one count of this clone. Each gene name is a mouse one. The read comes to an end 1 residue before the CDR3 does, leaving the germline J gene to fill in the end. This chain connects TRBV13-2 to TRBJ2-1, with 9 bases lining up with TRBD2. The CDR3 length is 16 residues. Germline V lookup: CDR1 NNHNN, CDR2 SYGAGS (reference sequence). V shed 0 bases, J shed 0 bases, and the junction held 1 base outside the gene matches. This chain's CDR3 is CASGDAWGGNYAEQFF. The sequenced CDR3 bases are TGTGCCAGCGGTGATGCCTGGGGGGGTAACTATGCTGAGCAGTTC.

In this sample, this clone turned up a few times. Gene and germline names: mouse. The CDR3 end lies 1 residue beyond the end of the read and is filled in from the germline J gene. The chain joins TRBV31 to TRBJ2-5; 7 bases match TRBD2. In germline, CDR1 is GKSSPN, CDR2 SITVG. V lost 3 bases and J lost 0; bases outside the gene matches: 6. This CDR3 has 15 amino acids. The CDR3 protein is CAWSPGGGNQDTQYF. The covered CDR3 bases are TGTGCCTGGAGCCCCGGGGGGGGTAACCAAGACACCCAGTAC.

This clone has more than one count but fewer than ten. Genes and germline come from the mouse. The read ends 1 residue shy of where the CDR3 ends; the end is completed using the germline J gene. The V gene is TRBV16, the J gene TRBJ2-7; D unresolved. Germline-derived CDR1 and CDR2 are SGHSA and FRNQAP. Trimming removed 1 base at V and 0 bases at J, with 7 bases between. The CDR3 is made up of 14 amino acids. The CDR3: CASSLGAASYEQYF. The sequenced part of the CDR3 DNA is TGTGCAAGCAGCTTAGGGGCCGCCTCCTATGAACAGTAC. The complete variable domain, with remaining parts taken from reference TRBV16 and TRBJ2-7, reads NAGVIQTPRHKVTGKGQEATLWCEPISGHSAVFWYRQTIVQGLEFLTYFRNQAPIDDSGMPKERFSAQMPNQSHSTLKIQSTQPQDSAVYLCASSLGAASYEQYFGPGTRLTVL.

This clone has just a few counts. Mouse germline and gene names are used. The sequenced fragment ends 1 residue before the CDR3 boundary, so the rest is inferred from the germline J gene. The chain employs TRBV23 and TRBJ2-3. CDR3 size: 14 residues. Germline CDR1 KGHTA, CDR2 FQNQQP. CDR3 bases read: TGCTCCAGCAGTCAAGTTGGGACTGCAGAAACGCTGTAT. This sequence encodes CSSSQVGTAETLY. The full CDR3 protein is CSSSQVGTAETLYF.

Worth noting for this clone: The gene names given are mouse names. The read gets to within 1 residue of the CDR3 end, and the germline J gene fills in the rest. This chain uses TRBV3 with TRBJ2-7; D is ambiguous. The V gene's germline CDR1 is SNHLY and CDR2 FYNGKV (reference sequence). The CDR3 extends over 12 amino acids. V lost 5 bases and J 0 bases, leaving 5 bases between the germline ends. The part of the CDR3 DNA that was read is TGTGCCAGCAGCCCCTCCTCCTATGAACAGTAC. This encodes CASSPSSYEQY. The entire CDR3 is CASSPSSYEQYF.

This clone is categorized as hyperexpanded. Gene names are the mouse ones. With the read ending 1 residue before the CDR3 end, the germline J gene is used to fill in that end. This rearrangement joins TRBV13-3 to TRBJ2-1, with a weak D call TRBD2 (5 bases). V was trimmed by 3 bases and J by 3 bases, leaving 7 bases between them. CDR1 NNHDY and CDR2 SYVADS come from the germline V gene. The CDR3 contains 13 residues. This CDR3 is CASSAGIYAEQFF. The sequenced CDR3 bases are TGTGCCAGCAGTGCTGGGATCTATGCTGAGCAGTTC.

The table lists this clone with a few counts. Gene and germline names: mouse. The read falls 1 residue short of the CDR3 end, and the missing part is taken from the germline J gene. This rearrangement joins TRBV16 to TRBJ1-4, with D perhaps matching TRBD1 (5 bases). In germline, CDR1 is SGHSA, CDR2 FRNQAP. The CDR3 has 15 amino acids. Trimming left V 5 bases short and J 0 bases short, with 10 bases between. The CDR3 protein is CASSQGRFSNERLFF. The part of the CDR3 DNA that was read is TGTGCAAGCAGCCAGGGACGTTTTTCCAACGAAAGATTATTT.

Regarding this clone: Genes and germline are mouse. The read is 1 residue too short to cover the CDR3 end, so that end is filled in from the germline J gene. This rearrangement joins TRBV13-1 to TRBJ1-4; no firm D call. The CDR3 loop spans 17 amino acids. Germline V lookup: CDR1 NSHNY, CDR2 SYGAGN. V shed 0 bases and J shed 0 bases, with 12 bases lying between them. The sequenced part of the CDR3 DNA is TGTGCCAGCAGTGATGATGGCAGCCCAATTTCCAACGAAAGATTATTT. Translation gives CASSDDGSPISNERLF. The full CDR3 protein reads CASSDDGSPISNERLFF.

On this clone: Genes and germline are mouse. The CDR3 extends 1 residue past the end of the read, so its final part is completed from the germline J gene. The chain has TRBV2 and TRBJ2-7; D uncertain. The germline V gene encodes CDR1 LGHNA and CDR2 YSYQKL. V lost 0 bases and J 4 bases, leaving 10 bases between the germline ends. The CDR3 spans 14 residues. CDR3 protein: CASSQDKGRYEQYF. CDR3 DNA, as far as it was read: TGTGCCAGCAGCCAAGACAAGGGCAGATATGAACAGTAC.